The clone carrying this T cell receptor (beta chain) was observed at least ten times. Its antigen is not known. TCRdb re-called the RT-PCR reads with MiXCR, one entry per CDR3 protein. The sample consists of 500,000 or so distinct CDR3 sequences, approximately 15% of them appearing once. V lost 6 bases and J lost 2; bases outside the gene matches: 13. The CDR3 sequence is 18 residues long. This sample is drawn from a study of response to subunit inactivated influenza vaccine. Study outcomes and limitations: The study's authors posited that every seasonal influenza vaccination enlists few new T cells.

The source of this sequence is a man aged 50 to 69 who received an inactivated influenza vaccine. The chain couples TRBV12-3 or TRBV12-4 to TRBJ2-5, with 12 positions matching TRBD1. The sequenced sample was CD4+ T cells sorted from PBMCs, obtained around 25 months after vaccination. The CDR3 coding sequence is TGTGCCAGCAGCCGGGACAGGGGGCGCATTGGGCGACAAGAGACCCAGTACTTC. Translating gives CASSRDRGRIGRQETQYF.